The 22 T cell receptor beta chains below come from one sample, sequenced in a study of molecular identifiers for immune sequencing clone quantification (dated by TCRdb to about 2018). Receptor amplification or capture employed PCR. The sequencer was an Illumina HiSeq 4000. TCRdb reprocessed the public reads (quality trimming at Q25 with fastp, clone calling with MiXCR) and kept in-frame beta chains. One record per CDR3 amino acid sequence lists the most common genes and DNA. In all, the sample holds about 640,000 distinct CDR3 sequences, and about 20% of those were seen once. The top ten clones comprise roughly 0.85% of the sample. Sequencing input: naive CD8+ T cells from blood, with Jurkat cell RNA spiked in. The label giving this sample's cell subset or site can be read as: FACS-sorted CD8+CD4-CCR7+CD45RA+ naive T cells. The receptors here all came from a human donor in good health. Some libraries in this study had Jurkat cell RNA spiked in.

Points on this clonotype: A much larger clone lies a single base off, so this may be a read error. V and J are TRBV5-6 and TRBJ1-4, with no clear D. The CDR3 spans 15 residues. Per the germline V gene, CDR1 is SGHDT and CDR2 is YYEEEE. The CDR3 DNA reads as TGTGCCAGCAGCCAATTGGACCGATCTAATGAAAAACTGGTTTTT. It is translated as CASSQLDRSNEKLVF.

Many counts were recorded for this clonotype. The CDR3 DNA sequence: TGCGCCAGCAGCTTGGTTGGGGGAACTCCACTGGAGCAGTACTTC. Amino acids: CASSLVGGTPLEQYF. The chain recombines TRBV5-1 with TRBJ2-7, with D perhaps assigned TRBD1 or TRBD2 (5 bases each). The CDR3 is 15 amino acids. Trimming took off 0 bases at V and 7 bases at J, with 17 bases between the two ends. CDR1 is SGHRS, CDR2 YFSETQ, per germline.

This clonotype was counted at least ten times. V gene TRBV2 combines with J gene TRBJ2-1; maybe TRBD2 (6 bases). The germline V gene encodes CDR1 SNHLY and CDR2 FYNNEI. Trimming shortened V by 6 bases and J by 0 bases, and 12 bases separated the two germline ends. This CDR3 has 15 residues. CDR3 region: CASSALATSYNEQFF. CDR3 DNA sequence: TGTGCCAGCAGCGCTCTAGCGACCTCCTACAATGAGCAGTTCTTC.

Comment on this clonotype: A much larger clonotype is one base distant, so this may be a read error. The rearrangement joins TRBV2 to TRBJ1-5; possibly TRBD1 for D (5 bases). The CDR3 has 14 amino acids. Germline V gene lookup returns CDR1 SNHLY and CDR2 FYNNEI. The CDR3 reads CASSPGTSNRPQHF. The CDR3, as DNA: TGTGCCAGCAGTCCAGGGACTAGCAATCGGCCCCAGCATTTT. Looking up the rest from reference TRBV2 and TRBJ1-5 gives the full variable domain: EPEVTQTPSHQVTQMGQEVILRCVPISNHLYFYWYRQILGQKVEFLVSFYNNEISEKSEIFDDQFSVERPDGSNFTLKIRSTKLEDSAMYFCASSPGTSNRPQHFGDGTRLSIL.

This clonotype was seen a handful of times. The gene calls are TRBV30 and TRBJ1-2; D is possibly TRBD1 (5 bases). The V end lost 3 bases, the J end lost 4 bases, and 18 bases lay between the germline ends. The germline V gene encodes CDR1 GTSNPN and CDR2 SVGIG (reference sequence). CDR3 length: 15 amino acids. CDR3 sequence reads: CAWRGGGSWGYGYTF. In DNA form, the CDR3 reads TGTGCCTGGAGGGGGGGGGGGAGCTGGGGCTATGGCTACACCTTC. The full variable domain, in which reference TRBV30 and TRBJ1-2 provide the parts outside the CDR3, is SQTIHQWPATLVQPVGSPLSLECTVEGTSNPNLYWYRQAAGRGLQLLFYSVGIGQISSEVPQNLSASRPQDRQFILSSKKLLLSDSGFYLCAWRGGGSWGYGYTFGSGTRLTVV.

This clonotype showed up many times. The gene calls are TRBV12-3 or TRBV12-4 and TRBJ2-3, with D unclear. V lost 2 bases, J lost 0 bases, and 6 bases lay in between. The CDR3 consists of 14 residues. CDR3 sequence: CASSLTTSTDTQYF. The CDR3, as DNA: TGTGCCAGCAGTTTAACTACCAGCACAGATACGCAGTATTTT.

A remark on this clonotype: A single base separates this from a much larger clone, so it may be a read error. This chain connects TRBV12-3 or TRBV12-4 to TRBJ1-1; D is possibly TRBD1 (6 bases). CDR3 length: 17 amino acids. CDR3 coding DNA: TGTGCCAGCGGTTTGGACAGCTCGATAATTTTTAGCACTGAAGCTTTCTTT. Its translation is CASGLDSSIIFSTEAFF.

Of note for this clonotype: A junction end diverges from the germline sequence, so it may reflect a read error. The J gene is TRBJ1-2, the V gene TRBV7-9, with no clear D. CDR3 length: 17 amino acids. Germline CDR1 reads SEHNR; CDR2 reads FQNEAQ (reference sequence). The CDR3 sequence: CASSLFQVTAAIHGYTF. CDR3 DNA sequence: TGCGCCAGCAGCTTATTTCAGGTTACAGCGGCCATCCATGGCTACACCTTC.

The chain links TRBV28 to TRBJ2-5, with a possible D match to TRBD1 (8 bases). The CDR3 has 15 residues. Germline values: CDR1 MDHEN, CDR2 SYDVKM. The V gene lost 4 bases and the J gene lost 5 bases, with 17 bases spanning the gap. CDR3 residues: CASSSYRGGRETQYF. The CDR3 DNA follows: TGTGCCAGCAGTTCCTACAGGGGGGGGAGGGAGACCCAGTACTTC.

This clonotype was recorded a few times. The V call is TRBV5-1, the J call TRBJ2-5; 9 bases fit TRBD2. Trimming at V came to 0 bases and at J to 5 bases, leaving 11 bases not matched to a gene. The CDR3 runs to 17 residues. CDR1 and CDR2 (germline): SGHRS, YFSETQ. The CDR3 region is CASSLDPGLANLETQYF. The CDR3 DNA sequence: TGCGCCAGCAGCTTGGACCCGGGACTAGCCAATCTTGAGACCCAGTACTTC.

This clonotype was counted at least ten times. This sequence joins TRBV6-2 or TRBV6-3 and TRBJ2-3; D might be TRBD2 (5 bases). The CDR3 spans 14 residues. Germline loops: CDR1 MNHEY, CDR2 SVGEGT. The ends were cut back, 5 bases at V and 2 bases at J, with 11 bases in the middle. The CDR3 sequence: CASSLDFNTDTQYF. CDR3 nucleotides: TGTGCCAGCAGTCTGGACTTTAACACAGATACGCAGTATTTT.

This chain uses TRBV19 with TRBJ2-1, with 8 bases that match TRBD2. CDR1 and CDR2 (germline): LNHDA, SQIVND (reference sequence). The J segment lost 3 bases and the V segment lost 4 bases, leaving 8 bases of the junction unmatched. CDR3 length equals 16 residues. The CDR3 loop is CASSTLALADYNEQFF. The DNA of the CDR3 is TGTGCCAGTAGTACATTGGCACTAGCGGACTACAATGAGCAGTTCTTC.

This clonotype appeared a few times. The chain links TRBV28 to TRBJ2-7; 10 positions match TRBD2. This CDR3 region has 15 residues. The J segment lost 0 bases and the V segment lost 5 bases, leaving 4 bases of the junction unmatched. Looked up from germline, CDR1 is MDHEN and CDR2 is SYDVKM. The CDR3 bases are TGTGCCAGCAGTCTAGCGGGAGACCGCTCCTACGAGCAGTACTTC. Its translation is CASSLAGDRSYEQYF.

This clonotype has a count of ten or more. The CDR3 bases are TGTGCCAGCAGGGAGCAGGGCGTCAGCTATGGCTACACCTTC. This gives the protein CASREQGVSYGYTF. The chain combines TRBV3-1 with TRBJ1-2; perhaps TRBD1 as D (5 bases). Trimming took off 6 bases at V and 4 bases at J, with 15 bases between the two ends. The germline gives CDR1 LGHDT, CDR2 YNNKEL (reference sequence). This CDR3 has 14 residues.

This clonotype showed up many times. The chain joins TRBV27 to TRBJ2-7; weak D call: TRBD1 (6 bases). CDR1 is MNHEY and CDR2 is SMNVEV in the germline V gene (reference sequence). V dropped 2 bases and J dropped 0 bases, with 8 bases sitting between them. This CDR3 has 14 residues. The CDR3 DNA is TGTGCCAGCAGTTTAGGGGACAACTCCTACGAGCAGTACTTC. Its translation: CASSLGDNSYEQYF.

The sample holds many counts of this clonotype. The rearrangement joins TRBV6-5 to TRBJ2-3; D tentatively fits TRBD1 or TRBD2 (5 bases each). The CDR3 is 15 residues long. Germline V gives CDR1 MNHEY, CDR2 SVGAGI. The ends were cut back, 6 bases at V and 4 bases at J, with 17 bases in the middle. Here the CDR3 reads CASRAWEWDPDTQYF. As DNA, the CDR3 is TGTGCCAGCAGGGCTTGGGAGTGGGACCCAGATACGCAGTATTTT.

To note about this clonotype: A much more abundant neighbour one base away suggests this may be a read error. This chain connects TRBV15 to TRBJ1-3; D remains ambiguous. The CDR3 is 15 residues long. Per germline, CDR1 LNHNV and CDR2 YYDKDF (reference sequence). The CDR3 DNA follows: TGTGCCACCAGCCTTTATCCCACCTCTGGAAACACCATATGTTTT. This sequence encodes CATSLYPTSGNTICF.

Concerning this clonotype: A single base separates this from a much larger clone, so it may be a read error. This chain links TRBV25-1 with TRBJ1-6; possibly TRBD1 for D (6 bases). The CDR3 is made up of 14 amino acids. Per germline, CDR1 MGHDK and CDR2 SYGVNS. For the CDR3, the DNA is TGTGCCAGCAGGAGACAGGACTATAATCCACCCCTCCACTTT. Amino acid sequence: CASRRQDYNPPLHF.

The chain recombines TRBV6-5 with TRBJ2-7, with TRBD1 matching over 7 bases. Germline-derived CDR1 and CDR2 are MNHEY and SVGAGI. CDR3 size: 15 residues. The V and J ends lost 5 bases and 1 base, in that order; junction bases with no gene match: 8. The CDR3 region is CASSPNRDSSYEQYF. The CDR3 DNA follows: TGTGCCAGCAGTCCGAACCGGGACAGTTCCTACGAGCAGTACTTC.

This chain joins TRBV19 and TRBJ1-1; 8 bases match TRBD1. V lost 7 bases to trimming and J lost 6 bases; unmatched junction nucleotides: 4. The CDR3 contains 12 residues. Germline lookup yields CDR1 LNHDA and CDR2 SQIVND (reference sequence). The chain's CDR3 is CASIQGVSEAFF. The CDR3, as DNA: TGTGCCAGTATACAGGGGGTCTCTGAAGCTTTCTTT.

This clonotype was counted ten times or more. The chain joins TRBV4-1 to TRBJ2-7, with unresolved D. The germline V and J ends were trimmed by 0 bases and 2 bases, with 11 bases remaining between them. Germline-derived CDR1 and CDR2 are MGHRA and YSYEKL. This CDR3 is 15 amino acids long. CDR3 residues: CASSQDWAGTYEQYF. Here the CDR3 DNA reads TGCGCCAGCAGCCAAGATTGGGCCGGTACCTACGAGCAGTACTTC.

This clonotype showed up many times. At one of its ends the junction is not consistent with the germline gene, which may arise from a read error. This rearrangement joins TRBV27 to TRBJ2-7; a possible D gene is TRBD2 (5 bases). CDR1 and CDR2 from the germline V gene are MNHEY and SMNVEV (reference sequence). This CDR3 comprises 13 residues. The CDR3 bases are TGCGCCAGCAGCTCGGGAAGCGGCTACGAGCAGTACTTC. This codes for CASSSGSGYEQYF.